This T cell receptor beta chain was found in a study of cytotoxic CD8 clonotypes in ibrutinib-treated CLL. Background on the study: The response samples were taken once patients had been treated for a median of about 12 months, range 6 to 36. On average, roughly 94,000 productive rearrangements and around 230,000 productive templates per sample.

The planned depth of sequencing spanned 1 in 200,000 to 1 in 1 million T cells. Profiling relied on immunoSEQ multiplex PCR, and the TCRdb table lists in-frame clones only, not all of them. The data show roughly 13,000 clones, approximately 52% seen once. The V gene end was trimmed by 4 bases and the J gene end by 2 bases; junction bases not matched to a gene: 6. This CDR3 has 16 amino acids. Germline-derived CDR1 and CDR2 are SGDLS and YYNGEE. The authors obtained approximately 2 micrograms of genomic DNA from cryopreserved PBMCs for TCR beta libraries. Sequencing was performed on PBMCs, taken at a roughly 24-month disease-progression time point, from a patient treated with ibrutinib. The J gene is TRBJ2-2, the V gene TRBV9; 9 nucleotides line up with TRBD1. The TCR originated in a human donor with chronic lymphocytic leukemia. The CDR3 bases are TGTGCCAGCAGCCCAAGGACAGGGGTTAACACCGGGGAGCTGTTTTTT. Translating gives CASSPRTGVNTGELFF.